This T cell receptor beta chain came from a study of cytotoxic CD8 clonotypes in ibrutinib-treated CLL. With sequencing, the targeted depth ranged from 1 in 200,000 to 1 in 1 million T cells. The data were produced by immunoSEQ multiplex PCR, yet TCRdb's version contains in-frame clones alone and is incomplete. The sample includes more than 75,000 clones, around 77% of them seen just once. Germline V gene data show CDR1 as SGHRS and CDR2 as YFSETQ. V was trimmed by 1 base and J by 5 bases, leaving 9 bases between them. The CDR3 extends over 13 amino acids. Overall study results and limits: On treatment, the uncommon public clonotypes contracted or remained stable.

A single count supports this clone. Antigen: not known. The sequences come from PBMCs, collected after 24 months of ibrutinib treatment. This receptor was identified in a human donor with chronic lymphocytic leukemia. The rearrangement uses TRBV5-1 and TRBJ2-5; possible D gene TRBD2, 5 bases. CDR3 DNA: TGCGCCAGCAGCTTGCGTCGGGGTGAGACCCAGTACTTC. Residues: CASSLRRGETQYF.